The sequence of this T cell receptor beta chain was determined in a study of identical twins. Study findings and constraints: Where beta out-of-frame sequences were concerned, excess twin sharing was weaker.

In TCRdb, the 5' RACE reads were re-called with MiXCR into one record per CDR3 protein. Among around 240,000 distinct CDR3 sequences listed, roughly 7% were seen once. In this sample, this clonotype turned up many times. The target antigen is unknown. V lost 6 bases, J lost 1 base, and 12 bases lay in between. This CDR3 is built from 13 residues. Germline V lookup: CDR1 DFQATT, CDR2 SNEGSKA (reference sequence). The same data also went into a second study, on yellow fever vaccine responses in identical twins.

The chain carries TRBV20-1 and TRBJ1-1; a possible D gene is TRBD1 (6 bases). The sequenced material came from memory (CD45RO+) T cells sorted from blood. The TCR originated in a woman under 30 in good health. The CDR3, as DNA: TGCAGTGCCATACAGGGTACGAACACTGAAGCTTTCTTT. Protein: CSAIQGTNTEAFF.